This T cell receptor beta chain stems from a study of blood T cell repertoires in COVID-19. Turning to the study itself: From the United States, Italy and Spain came samples of acute and convalescent COVID-19.

Those who participated ranged in age from roughly 18 to 90 years and resided in roughly 26 US areas. The method was immunoSEQ multiplex PCR; TCRdb's version includes in-frame clones alone and lacks a portion of them. The data contain 190,000 or so clones, 85% to 90% of them singletons. V was pared by 3 bases and J by 3 bases, with 7 bases of the junction left unmatched. This CDR3 is built from 16 residues. Germline loops: CDR1 SGDLS, CDR2 YYNGEE. The rearrangement uses TRBV9 and TRBJ2-7, with TRBD1 matching over 12 bases. The sample taken for sequencing was PBMCs or T cells enriched from blood (not recorded which). The sequence derives from a man aged 25 to 40 who had recovered from COVID-19. The CDR3 nucleotides read TGTGCCAGCAGCGGACCCGGGACAGGGGGCTTCTACGAGCAGTACTTC. Residues: CASSGPGTGGFYEQYF. Drawing the rest from reference TRBV9 and TRBJ2-7, the complete variable domain is DSGVTQTPKHLITATGQRVTLRCSPRSGDLSVYWYQQSLDQGLQFLIQYYNGEERAKGNILERFSAQQFPDLHSELNLSSLELGDSALYFCASSGPGTGGFYEQYFGPGTRLTVT.